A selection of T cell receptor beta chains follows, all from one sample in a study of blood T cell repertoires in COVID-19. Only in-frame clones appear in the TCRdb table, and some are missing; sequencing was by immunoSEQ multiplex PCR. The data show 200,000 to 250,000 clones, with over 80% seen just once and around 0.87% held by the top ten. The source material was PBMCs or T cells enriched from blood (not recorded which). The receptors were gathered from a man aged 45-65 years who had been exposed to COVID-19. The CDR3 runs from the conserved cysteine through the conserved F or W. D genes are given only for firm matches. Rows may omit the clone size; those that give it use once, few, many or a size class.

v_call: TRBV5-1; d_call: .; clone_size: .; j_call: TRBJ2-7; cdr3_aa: CASSFISGSYEQYF; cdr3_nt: TGCGCCAGCAGCTTTATAAGCGGCTCCTACGAGCAGTACTTC
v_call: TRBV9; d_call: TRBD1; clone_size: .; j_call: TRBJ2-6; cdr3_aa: CASSAGGSSGANVLTF; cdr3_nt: TGTGCCAGCAGCGCAGGGGGTAGCTCTGGGGCCAACGTCCTGACTTTC
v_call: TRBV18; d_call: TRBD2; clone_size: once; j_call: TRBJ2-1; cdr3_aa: CASSAGLAGAAFF; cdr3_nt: TGTGCCAGCTCGGCAGGACTAGCGGGGGCGGCGTTCTTC
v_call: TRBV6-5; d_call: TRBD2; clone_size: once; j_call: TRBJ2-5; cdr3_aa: CASSRTRYQETQYF; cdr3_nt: TGTGCCAGCAGTCGGACTAGATACCAAGAGACCCAGTACTTC
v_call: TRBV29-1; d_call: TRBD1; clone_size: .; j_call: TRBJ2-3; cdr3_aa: CSVERQGTDTQYF; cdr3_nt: TGCAGCGTCGAGAGACAGGGGACGGATACGCAGTATTTT
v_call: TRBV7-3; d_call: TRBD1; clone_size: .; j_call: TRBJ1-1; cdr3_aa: CASSPPHRGRAFF; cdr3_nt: TGTGCCAGCAGCCCCCCGCACAGGGGGAGAGCTTTCTTT
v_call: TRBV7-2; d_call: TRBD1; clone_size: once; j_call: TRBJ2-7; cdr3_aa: CASSYDRVGYEQYF; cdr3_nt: TGTGCCAGCAGCTACGACAGGGTGGGCTACGAGCAGTACTTC
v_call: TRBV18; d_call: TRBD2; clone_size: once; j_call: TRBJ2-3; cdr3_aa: CASSPRLAGGTDTQYF; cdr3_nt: TGTGCCAGCTCACCAAGACTAGCGGGGGGCACAGATACGCAGTATTTT
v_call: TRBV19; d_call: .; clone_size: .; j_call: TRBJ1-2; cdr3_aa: CASSPIFGPKSNYGYTF; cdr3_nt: TGTGCCAGTAGTCCCATTTTTGGCCCGAAGTCTAACTATGGCTACACCTTC
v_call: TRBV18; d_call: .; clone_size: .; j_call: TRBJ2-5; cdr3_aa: CASSPYQETQYF; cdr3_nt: TGTGCCAGCTCACCCTATCAAGAGACCCAGTACTTC
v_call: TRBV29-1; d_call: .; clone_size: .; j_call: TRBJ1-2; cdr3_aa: CSVLGWGGLYGYTF; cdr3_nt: TGCAGCGTTCTTGGGTGGGGGGGCCTCTATGGCTACACCTTC
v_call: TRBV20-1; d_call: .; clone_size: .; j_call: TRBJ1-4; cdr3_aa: CSASLPPVGEKLFF; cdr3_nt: TGCAGTGCTAGTCTGCCTCCCGTCGGTGAAAAACTGTTTTTT
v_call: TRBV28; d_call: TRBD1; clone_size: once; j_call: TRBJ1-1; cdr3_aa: CASSFPGTGVDTEAFF; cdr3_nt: TGTGCCAGCAGTTTTCCAGGTACAGGGGTGGACACTGAAGCTTTCTTT
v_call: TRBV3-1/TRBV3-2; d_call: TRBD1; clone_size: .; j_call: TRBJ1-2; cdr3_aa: CASSPTGFTFPYGYTF; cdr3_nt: TGTGCCAGCAGCCCGACAGGGTTTACCTTTCCCTATGGCTACACCTTC
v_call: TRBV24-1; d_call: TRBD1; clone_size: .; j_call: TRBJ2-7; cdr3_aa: CATSDDREEQYF; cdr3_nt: TGTGCCACCAGTGACGACAGGGAGGAGCAGTACTTC
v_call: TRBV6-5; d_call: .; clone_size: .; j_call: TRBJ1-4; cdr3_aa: CASSYRGIGEKLFF; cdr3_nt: TGTGCCAGCAGTTATCGGGGGATAGGTGAAAAACTGTTTTTT
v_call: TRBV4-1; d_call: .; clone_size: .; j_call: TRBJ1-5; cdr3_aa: CASSRGGGNQPQHF; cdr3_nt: TGCGCCAGCAGCCGGGGGGGCGGCAATCAGCCCCAGCATTTT
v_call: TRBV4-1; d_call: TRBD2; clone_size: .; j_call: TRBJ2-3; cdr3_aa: CASSQGLAGTDTQYF; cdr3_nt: TGCGCCAGCAGCCAGGGACTAGCGGGCACAGATACGCAGTATTTT
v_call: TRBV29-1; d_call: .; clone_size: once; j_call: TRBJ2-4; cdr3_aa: CSVTVQGTKNIQYF; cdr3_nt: TGCAGCGTGACCGTTCAGGGGACCAAAAACATTCAGTACTTC
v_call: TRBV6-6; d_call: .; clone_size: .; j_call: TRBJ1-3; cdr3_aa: CASSYSEGNTIYF; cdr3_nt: TGTGCCAGCAGTTACTCAGAGGGAAACACCATATATTTT
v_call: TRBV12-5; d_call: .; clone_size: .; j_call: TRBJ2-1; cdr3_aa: CASGLVGGGEQFF; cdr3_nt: TGTGCTAGTGGTTTGGTCGGGGGAGGTGAGCAGTTCTTC